The 16 T cell receptor beta chains below were found in one sample sequenced in a study of T cell clonality in common variable immunodeficiency. Clones were sequenced by immunoSEQ multiplex PCR, and TCRdb holds only the in-frame ones, with some missing. Altogether 40,000 to 50,000 clones were found in the sample, and no singletons occur. Sequenced material: peripheral blood mononuclear cells. The receptors derive from a person between 18 and 75 years old in good health.

This clone was counted many times. The read terminates 3 residues ahead of where the CDR3 ends, so the germline J gene completes it. The genes are TRBV18 and TRBJ1-1; a possible D gene is TRBD1 (6 bases). Trimming left V 1 base short and J 1 base short, with 10 bases between. Germline V gene sequence: CDR1 KGHSH, CDR2 LQKENI. There are 15 residues in the CDR3. The CDR3 loop reads CASSPLDSGNTEAFF. The covered CDR3 bases are TGTGCCAGCTCACCACTGGACAGCGGGAACACTGAA. The full variable domain, in which reference TRBV18 and TRBJ1-1 provide the parts outside the CDR3, is NAGVMQNPRHLVRRRGQEARLRCSPMKGHSHVYWYRQLPEEGLKFMVYLQKENIIDESGMPKERFSAEFPKEGPSILRIQQVVRGDSAAYFCASSPLDSGNTEAFFGQGTRLTVV.

This clone was counted ten times or more. The missing CDR3 end, 3 residues past where the read stops, is filled in from the germline J gene. The rearrangement links TRBV16 to TRBJ1-5; D unclear. CDR1 is KGHSY and CDR2 is FQNENV in the germline V gene. The CDR3 totals 13 residues. The germline V and J ends were trimmed by 2 bases and 5 bases, with 7 bases remaining between them. The CDR3 here is CASSQQAYQPQHF. The CDR3 bases that were read are TGTGCCAGCAGCCAACAAGCCTATCAGCCC.

This clone was counted many times. The CDR3 end lies 3 residues beyond the end of the read and is filled in from the germline J gene. The chain uses TRBV6-1 and TRBJ1-6; no clear D. The CDR3 is 15 amino acids. Germline CDR1 is MNHNS and CDR2 is SASEGT. With 2 bases removed from V and 9 bases from J, the gap between germline ends came to 14 bases. CDR3 DNA, as far as it was read: TGTGCCAGCAGTGAACAGGCGGGGTCAGGTTCACCC. Amino acid sequence: CASSEQAGSGSP. The CDR3 reads in full as CASSEQAGSGSPLHF.

This clone has ten or more counts. This CDR3 is CASSERTGTEKLFF. The sequenced part of the CDR3 DNA is TGTGCCAGCAGTGAGAGAACAGGGACGGAAAAA. This rearrangement joins TRBV2 to TRBJ1-4, with D tentatively TRBD1 (6 bases). The read terminates 3 residues ahead of where the CDR3 ends, so the germline J gene completes it. Trimming cost V 3 bases and J 8 bases, with 13 bases left between them. The CDR3 has 14 residues. Germline loops: CDR1 SNHLY, CDR2 FYNNEI.

This clone was seen many times. The read ends 3 residues shy of where the CDR3 ends; the end is completed using the germline J gene. This chain uses TRBV9 with TRBJ2-6; 9 positions agree with TRBD2. Germline V CDR1 and CDR2: SGDLS, YYNGEE. The CDR3 loop spans 18 amino acids. V was pared by 0 bases and J by 0 bases, with 4 bases of the junction left unmatched. The CDR3 reads CASSVGSSGISGANVLTF. The DNA read from the CDR3 is TGTGCCAGCAGCGTAGGGTCTAGCGGGATCTCTGGGGCCAACGTC.

There are many counts of this clone. The CDR3 end lies 3 residues beyond the end of the read and is filled in from the germline J gene. The chain carries TRBV7-2 and TRBJ2-5, with 7 bases matching TRBD2. The CDR3 is made up of 15 amino acids. The trim removed 7 bases at V and 0 bases at J, leaving 8 bases unmatched. Germline CDR1 is SGHTA and CDR2 is FQGNSA. CDR3 loop: CASTDRGVYQETQYF. Incomplete CDR3 DNA: TGTGCCAGCACGGACCGGGGGGTTTACCAAGAGACC.

This clone was counted many times. The observed sequence ends 3 residues before the CDR3 terminus, with the missing tail filled in from the germline J gene. The V gene is TRBV20-1, the J gene TRBJ1-6, with 9 bases aligning to TRBD1. V lost 5 bases, J lost 8 bases, and 4 bases stayed unmatched. The length of the CDR3 is 13 residues. Germline V CDR1 and CDR2: DFQATT, SNEGSKA (reference sequence). Partial CDR3 DNA: TGCAGTGCTCAGGGACAGGGTGATTCACCC. Encoded protein: CSAQGQGDSP. In full, the CDR3 reads CSAQGQGDSPLHF.

This clone was detected many times. The read falls 3 residues short of the CDR3 end, and the missing part is taken from the germline J gene. The V gene is TRBV6-1, the J gene TRBJ1-2; possibly TRBD1 for D (6 bases). The germline V gene has CDR1 MNHNS and CDR2 SASEGT. CDR3 length: 13 amino acids. Trimming removed 3 bases at V and 3 bases at J, with 8 bases between. Partial CDR3 DNA: TGTGCCAGCAGTGAGAACAGGGACTATGGC. Translating gives CASSENRDYG. The complete CDR3 reads CASSENRDYGYTF.

This clone was seen repeatedly, ten times or more. The part of the CDR3 DNA that was read is TGCAGTGCCCTCAGGGGAGAGGATCAGCCC. This translates into CSALRGEDQP. Given in full, the CDR3 is CSALRGEDQPQHF. The V and J genes are TRBV20-1 and TRBJ1-5; D may be TRBD1 (6 bases). From the germline J gene comes the end of the CDR3, since the read stops 3 residues before it. Germline assignment: CDR1 DFQATT and CDR2 SNEGSKA (reference sequence). This CDR3 region has 13 residues. V was shortened by 6 bases and J by 5 bases, with 14 bases between the two germline ends.

This clone was found many times. The missing CDR3 end, 3 residues past where the read stops, is filled in from the germline J gene. This chain links TRBV5-1 with TRBJ1-4; D gene unclear. The CDR3 sequence is 15 residues long. V dropped 0 bases and J dropped 5 bases, with 11 bases sitting between them. Germline CDR1 is SGHRS and CDR2 is YFSETQ. This chain's CDR3 is CASSLGRRLNEKLFF. The sequenced CDR3 bases are TGCGCCAGCAGCTTGGGGCGGCGGCTAAATGAAAAA.

This clone showed up many times. The CDR3 sequence is CASSLRGLEGNTIYF. The covered CDR3 bases are TGTGCCAGCAGTCTAAGGGGGTTGGAGGGAAACACC. The V call is TRBV6-4, the J call TRBJ1-3, with a tentative D call TRBD1 (6 bases). The read ends 3 residues early relative to the CDR3; the germline J gene fills the gap. Trimming stripped 5 bases from V and 4 bases from J, with 15 bases between. This CDR3 spans 15 amino acids. CDR1 and CDR2 (germline): MRHNA, SNTAGT.

This clone was detected a few times. The read ends 3 residues before the CDR3 terminus; that terminus is restored from the germline J gene. This chain connects TRBV7-2 to TRBJ1-2, with 7 bases fitting TRBD1. V lost 1 base to trimming and J lost 6 bases; unmatched junction nucleotides: 5. This CDR3 has 14 amino acids. CDR1 and CDR2 from the germline V gene are SGHTA and FQGNSA. Incomplete CDR3 DNA: TGTGCCAGCAGCTTAGATGGGACAGCGGATGGC. Protein: CASSLDGTADG. Given in full, the CDR3 is CASSLDGTADGYTF.

This clone was seen many times. At one end the junction does not follow the germline gene, possibly because of a read error. Read coverage stops 3 residues before the CDR3 terminus; the germline J gene supplies the remainder. The rearrangement joins TRBV4-2 to TRBJ2-2; 7 nucleotides match TRBD1. Per germline, CDR1 LGHNA and CDR2 YNFKEQ. The CDR3 loop spans 14 amino acids. The CDR3 bases that were read are TGCGCCAGCAGCCAGGGACAGAGCACCGGGGAG. The encoded protein is CASSQGQSTGE. The whole CDR3 sequence is CASSQGQSTGELFF.

This clone was counted many times. The read finishes 3 residues shy of the CDR3 end, and the germline J gene is used to complete it. The rearrangement joins TRBV7-9 to TRBJ1-2; D unclear. This CDR3 spans 12 amino acids. Germline assignment: CDR1 SEHNR and CDR2 FQNEAQ (reference sequence). The germline V and J ends were trimmed by 7 bases and 6 bases, with 12 bases remaining between them. The CDR3 bases that were read are TGTGCCAGCATCAAAAACAGTAATGGC. Translating it yields CASIKNSNG. The full CDR3 sequence reads CASIKNSNGYTF.

The table lists this clone with many counts. The read ends 3 residues shy of where the CDR3 ends; the end is completed using the germline J gene. The chain employs TRBV5-1 and TRBJ2-7, with D perhaps TRBD1 (5 bases). This CDR3 comprises 12 residues. Germline-derived CDR1 and CDR2 are SGHRS and YFSETQ. The germline V and J ends were trimmed by 0 bases and 5 bases, with 6 bases remaining between them. The CDR3 bases that were read are TGCGCCAGCAGCTTGGCCAGGGACGAG. It codes for CASSLARDE. The complete CDR3 protein is CASSLARDEQYF. Full variable domain (missing parts from reference TRBV5-1 and TRBJ2-7): KAGVTQTPRYLIKTRGQQVTLSCSPISGHRSVSWYQQTPGQGLQFLFEYFSETQRNKGNFPGRFSGRQFSNSRSEMNVSTLELGDSALYLCASSLARDEQYFGPGTRLTVT.

This clone was seen repeatedly, ten times or more. The observed sequence ends 3 residues before the CDR3 terminus, with the missing tail filled in from the germline J gene. V gene TRBV30 combines with J gene TRBJ1-4; D is possibly TRBD1 (6 bases). Germline-derived CDR1 and CDR2 are GTSNPN and SVGIG (reference sequence). The V and J ends lost 1 base and 8 bases respectively, with 11 bases between them. The CDR3 is 13 amino acids. CDR3 amino acids: CAWSGGGDEKLFF. The CDR3 bases that were read are TGTGCCTGGAGTGGAGGGGGTGACGAAAAA.